This is a list of T cell receptor beta chains from one sample in a study of a mutant IDH1 vaccine in newly diagnosed glioma. Their target antigens are unknown. TCRdb's copy holds only in-frame clones and misses some; the assay was immunoSEQ multiplex PCR. The sample contains tens of thousands of clones, roughly 75% of which appear only once. Sequences were derived from PBMCs, sampled from a glioma patient whose treatment included an IDH1 peptide vaccine. The receptors were gathered from a woman in her thirties or forties with glioma. Both conserved end residues are part of each CDR3. Each record gives: J gene, V gene, CDR3 protein.

J: TRBJ1-1
V: TRBV5-1
CDR3: CASTGTLNTEAFF

J: TRBJ2-5
V: TRBV5-1
CDR3: CASSLQSGGSQETQYF

J: TRBJ1-2
V: TRBV7-9
CDR3: CASSPPTSDRGYYGYTF

J: TRBJ2-3
V: TRBV7-6
CDR3: CASSVLATTDTQYF

J: TRBJ1-5
V: TRBV19
CDR3: CASSSGQPQHF

J: TRBJ1-1
V: TRBV5-6
CDR3: CASSLQNTEAFF

J: TRBJ1-6
V: TRBV27
CDR3: CASSPSAGGAGTLHF

J: TRBJ1-1
V: TRBV29-1
CDR3: CSEKGLRNTEAFF

J: TRBJ2-1
V: TRBV2
CDR3: CASSEQGFNEQFF

J: TRBJ2-7
V: TRBV7-6
CDR3: CASSPLTTSYEQYF

J: TRBJ1-5
V: TRBV19
CDR3: CASSHVLGLWNQPQHF

J: TRBJ2-1
V: TRBV9
CDR3: CASSVAGRSSYNEQFF

J: TRBJ2-7
V: TRBV6-5
CDR3: CASSYLGTVVHEQYF

J: TRBJ1-5
V: TRBV9
CDR3: CASSVATGDQPQHF

J: TRBJ2-1
V: TRBV29-1
CDR3: CRVKSGVDEQFF

J: TRBJ1-4
V: TRBV7-2
CDR3: CASSLKGGATNEKLFF

J: TRBJ2-3
V: TRBV11-2
CDR3: CASSLGGDWYTDTQYF

J: TRBJ1-3
V: TRBV7-2
CDR3: CASSFLNTIYF

J: TRBJ1-1
V: TRBV25-1
CDR3: CASSEYQEGTEAFF

J: TRBJ1-1
V: TRBV5-5
CDR3: CASSLQGVSTEAFF

J: TRBJ2-5
V: TRBV7-2
CDR3: CASSFVETQYF

J: TRBJ2-7
V: TRBV11-2
CDR3: CASSPSIGASNSYEQYF

J: TRBJ1-1
V: TRBV6-5
CDR3: CASSTGEHTEAFF

J: TRBJ1-2
V: TRBV29-1
CDR3: CSVPGDYGYTF

J: TRBJ2-1
V: TRBV7-2
CDR3: CASRLARDRVNEQFF

J: TRBJ2-5
V: TRBV29-1
CDR3: CSVERAATFVETQYF

J: TRBJ1-1
V: TRBV9
CDR3: CASSVWDSNTEAFF

J: TRBJ1-1
V: TRBV7-2
CDR3: CASSGARVAEAFF

J: TRBJ2-7
V: TRBV6-5
CDR3: CASTKKRGPSYEQYF

J: TRBJ1-2
V: TRBV15
CDR3: CATSSRTTGNGYTF

J: TRBJ1-3
V: TRBV18
CDR3: CASSPLGQFSGNTIYF

J: TRBJ1-1
V: TRBV18
CDR3: CASSPVLGTEAFF

J: TRBJ2-1
V: TRBV13
CDR3: CASSLASGVYNEQFF

J: TRBJ2-7
V: TRBV9
CDR3: CASSVGSGGPYEQYF

J: TRBJ2-3
V: TRBV5-1
CDR3: CASSLAGDTDTQYF